This record looks at one TCR beta chain sequence and its context. The entry originates in a study of T-cell memory formation after mild COVID-19. TCRdb reprocessed the 5' RACE reads via MiXCR and lists one record per CDR3 protein. The profile shows approximately 580,000 distinct CDR3 sequences, around 20% of them singletons. The V gene's germline CDR1 is SEHNR and CDR2 FQNEAQ (reference sequence). V was pared by 5 bases and J by 5 bases, with 15 bases between. The CDR3 has 14 residues. The chain uses TRBV7-9 and TRBJ2-5, with D perhaps given as TRBD1 or TRBD2 (5 bases each). The receptor was isolated from an adult woman who had mild COVID-19 (a few samples of this study predate the infection). Cell type and time point are not known. The sequenced sample consisted of PBMCs or a T cell subset sorted from them (not recorded which). CDR3 nucleotide sequence: TGTGCCAGCAGCCTAAGCCCGGGGCAGGAGACCCAGTACTTC. Translation gives CASSLSPGQETQYF.